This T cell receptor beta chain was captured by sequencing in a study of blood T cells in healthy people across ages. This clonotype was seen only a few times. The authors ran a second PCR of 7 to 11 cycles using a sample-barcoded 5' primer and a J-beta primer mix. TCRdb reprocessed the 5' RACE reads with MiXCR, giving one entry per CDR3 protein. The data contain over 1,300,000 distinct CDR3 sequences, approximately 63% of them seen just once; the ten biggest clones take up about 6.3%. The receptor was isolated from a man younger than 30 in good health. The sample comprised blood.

The CDR3 is CSVGAGAYNEQFF. The CDR3 DNA is TGCAGCGTTGGGGCGGGGGCCTACAATGAGCAGTTCTTC. The rearrangement uses TRBV29-1 and TRBJ2-1; 7 nucleotides match TRBD2. CDR1 and CDR2 (germline): SQVTM, ANQGSEA. V lost 4 bases and J lost 2; bases outside the gene matches: 2. The CDR3 totals 13 residues.